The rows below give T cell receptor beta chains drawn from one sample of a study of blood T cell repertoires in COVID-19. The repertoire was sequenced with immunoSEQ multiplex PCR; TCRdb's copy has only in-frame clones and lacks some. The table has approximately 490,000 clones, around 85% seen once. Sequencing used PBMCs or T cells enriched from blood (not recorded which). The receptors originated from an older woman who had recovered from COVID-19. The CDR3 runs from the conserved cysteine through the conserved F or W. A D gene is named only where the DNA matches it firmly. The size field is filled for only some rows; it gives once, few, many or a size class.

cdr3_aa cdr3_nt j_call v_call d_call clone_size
CSASTDTQYF TGCAGCGCCTCCACAGATACGCAGTATTTT TRBJ2-3 TRBV29-1 NA NA
CAWSPPGQGAYNEQFF TGTGCCTGGAGTCCTCCGGGACAGGGGGCTTACAATGAGCAGTTCTTC TRBJ2-1 TRBV30 TRBD1 NA
CASSQGQSGGATDTQYF TGTGCCAGCAGCCAAGGGCAGAGCGGGGGGGCCACAGATACGCAGTATTTT TRBJ2-3 TRBV4-2 TRBD2 NA
CASSVTGPSYEQYF TGTGCCAGCAGCGTGACAGGTCCCTCCTACGAGCAGTACTTC TRBJ2-7 TRBV7-9 NA NA
CASTPRDRGEKLFF TGTGCCAGCACCCCTCGGGACAGGGGCGAAAAACTGTTTTTT TRBJ1-4 TRBV28 TRBD1 NA
CATSDLGGGLNTGELFF TGTGCCACCAGTGATTTAGGCGGGGGGCTCAACACCGGGGAGCTGTTTTTT TRBJ2-2 TRBV24-1 TRBD2 NA
CATKGASYNEQFF TGTGCCACCAAGGGGGCTTCCTACAATGAGCAGTTCTTC TRBJ2-1 TRBV24-1 TRBD1 NA
CASSYGQGGEQYF TGTGCCAGCAGTTACGGACAGGGAGGCGAGCAGTACTTC TRBJ2-7 TRBV6-5 TRBD1 few
CASSLGTGAQGAEAFF TGTGCCAGCAGCTTGGGCACAGGGGCCCAGGGGGCTGAAGCTTTCTTT TRBJ1-1 TRBV11-3 TRBD1 NA
CASSPRGRGDTDTQYF TGTGCCAGCAGCCCCCGGGGTCGGGGGGATACAGATACGCAGTATTTT TRBJ2-3 TRBV9 TRBD2 NA
CASSPLAGWNQPQHF TGCGCCAGCAGCCCCCTTGCGGGCTGGAATCAGCCCCAGCATTTT TRBJ1-5 TRBV5-1 NA few
CASSLTGTTGANVLTF TGCGCCAGCAGCCTGACAGGGACGACTGGGGCCAACGTCCTGACTTTC TRBJ2-6 TRBV5-1 TRBD1 NA
CASSLRGASTDTQYF TGCGCCAGCAGCCTTCGCGGGGCGAGCACAGATACGCAGTATTTT TRBJ2-3 TRBV5-1 NA NA
CATRGGGATGELFF TGTGCCACCCGTGGCGGGGGGGCCACCGGGGAGCTGTTTTTT TRBJ2-2 TRBV19 TRBD2 NA
CASSPRTGSTDTQYF TGTGCCAGCAGCCCCAGGACAGGGAGCACAGATACGCAGTATTTT TRBJ2-3 TRBV7-9 TRBD1 NA
CASSQTPREQYF TGTGCCAGCAGCCAAACCCCCAGGGAGCAGTACTTC TRBJ2-7 TRBV3-1/TRBV3-2 NA NA
CSVPGDRANYGYTF TGCAGCGTCCCTGGGGACAGAGCTAACTATGGCTACACCTTC TRBJ1-2 TRBV29-1 TRBD1 once
CASSQPGTGVYGYTF TGTGCCAGCAGCCAACCCGGGACAGGGGTATATGGCTACACCTTC TRBJ1-2 TRBV14 TRBD1 NA
CASSEGLAHYNEQFF TGCGCCAGCAGCGAGGGACTAGCGCATTACAATGAGCAGTTCTTC TRBJ2-1 TRBV5-1 TRBD2 NA
CSAPLRRGGNEQFF TGCAGCGCCCCGCTTCGGCGGGGGGGGAATGAGCAGTTCTTC TRBJ2-1 TRBV29-1 TRBD2 NA
CASRRSEGVAPGYGYTF TGTGCCAGCAGGAGAAGTGAGGGGGTCGCCCCGGGATATGGCTACACCTTC TRBJ1-2 TRBV2 NA NA
CASSPTWSTDTQYF TGTGCCAGCTCACCGACATGGAGCACAGATACGCAGTATTTT TRBJ2-3 TRBV18 NA NA
CASSFHFETQYF TGTGCCAGCAGCTTCCACTTCGAGACCCAGTACTTC TRBJ2-5 TRBV11-2 NA NA
CASSFATASYNEQFF TGTGCCAGCAGCTTCGCAACAGCCTCCTACAATGAGCAGTTCTTC TRBJ2-1 TRBV5-5 NA NA
CASSFGVSGNTIYF TGTGCCAGCAGTTTTGGAGTTTCTGGAAACACCATATATTTT TRBJ1-3 TRBV28 NA NA
CASRVRESNSPLHF TGTGCCAGCAGGGTCAGGGAAAGTAATTCACCCCTCCACTTT TRBJ1-6 TRBV2 NA NA
CASSYRGRFTEAFF TGTGCCAGCAGTTACAGGGGGAGGTTCACTGAAGCTTTCTTT TRBJ1-1 TRBV27 TRBD1 once
CASSQADRGFNGELFF TGTGCCAGCAGCCAAGCCGACAGGGGGTTCAACGGGGAGCTGTTTTTT TRBJ2-2 TRBV14 TRBD1 few
CASSLGPGGGNSPLHF TGTGCCAGCAGCTTAGGTCCCGGGGGTGGTAATTCACCCCTCCACTTT TRBJ1-6 TRBV7-6 NA NA
CASSLEAGNTGELFF TGTGCCAGCAGCTTAGAGGCAGGGAACACCGGGGAGCTGTTTTTT TRBJ2-2 TRBV7-9 NA NA
CASSSNPAFEQYF TGTGCCAGCAGTTCCAATCCCGCGTTCGAGCAGTACTTC TRBJ2-7 TRBV13 NA NA
CAISESLGTSFGYGYTF TGTGCCATCAGTGAGTCTCTCGGGACATCCTTTGGATATGGCTACACCTTC TRBJ1-2 TRBV10-3 NA NA
CATSDSGDFGYGYTF TGTGCCACCAGTGATAGCGGGGATTTTGGCTATGGCTACACCTTC TRBJ1-2 TRBV24-1 NA NA
CASSLEDEQYF TGTGCCAGCAGTTTGGAGGACGAGCAGTACTTC TRBJ2-7 TRBV28 NA NA
CATSVPGTGGTNEQFF TGTGCCACCAGTGTTCCCGGGACAGGGGGAACGAATGAGCAGTTCTTC TRBJ2-1 TRBV24-1 TRBD1 NA
CASSQAVTGYEQYF TGCGCCAGCAGCCAAGCGGTCACAGGTTACGAGCAGTACTTC TRBJ2-7 TRBV4-1 NA NA
CASSLGTTEQFF TGTGCCAGCAGCCTAGGGACTACCGAGCAGTTCTTC TRBJ2-1 TRBV7-8 TRBD2 NA
CASSPPTRTGGNTIYF TGTGCCAGCTCACCACCAACTAGGACAGGTGGAAACACCATATATTTT TRBJ1-3 TRBV18 TRBD1 NA
CASTQVPNQPQHF TGTGCCAGTACACAGGTTCCAAATCAGCCCCAGCATTTT TRBJ1-5 TRBV6-5 NA NA
CSVAGWGYGYTF TGCAGCGTTGCAGGGTGGGGATACGGCTACACCTTC TRBJ1-2 TRBV29-1 NA NA
CASSENGEGNEQYF TGTGCCAGCAGCGAGAATGGCGAGGGAAACGAGCAGTACTTC TRBJ2-7 TRBV2 NA NA
CASSYEDSTQYF TGTGCCAGCAGTTATGAGGACTCGACCCAGTACTTC TRBJ2-5 TRBV6-5 NA NA
CASSTGTGEGGYTF TGCGCCAGCAGCACCGGGACAGGGGAAGGTGGCTACACCTTC TRBJ1-2 TRBV5-1 TRBD1 NA
CASSGRPGSSTDTQYF TGCGCCAGCAGCGGCCGTCCAGGTTCTAGCACAGATACGCAGTATTTT TRBJ2-3 TRBV5-1 NA once
CASSLEGGFSYNEQFF TGTGCCAGCAGCTTGGAAGGGGGCTTCTCCTACAATGAGCAGTTCTTC TRBJ2-1 TRBV5-6 TRBD1 NA
CATSAPGRSAANANTGELFF TGTGCCACCAGTGCACCCGGTAGGAGTGCAGCTAACGCGAACACCGGGGAGCTGTTTTTT TRBJ2-2 TRBV24-1 NA NA
CASSVRLAGISTDTQYF TGTGCCAGCAGCGTAAGACTAGCGGGTATAAGCACAGATACGCAGTATTTT TRBJ2-3 TRBV7-2 TRBD2 NA
CASIPQTSGEETQYF TGTGCCAGCATCCCCCAAACTAGCGGGGAAGAGACCCAGTACTTC TRBJ2-5 TRBV7-2 TRBD2 NA
CATLLPGQGAGETQYF TGTGCCACCCTCCTGCCGGGACAGGGGGCGGGAGAGACCCAGTACTTC TRBJ2-5 TRBV24-1 TRBD1 once
CASSPLPGQGAPKSNQPQHF TGTGCCAGCAGCCCTCTCCCGGGACAGGGGGCGCCTAAAAGCAATCAGCCCCAGCATTTT TRBJ1-5 TRBV21-1 NA once
CASRAPPSIQETQYF TGCGCCAGCAGGGCACCTCCCTCCATCCAAGAGACCCAGTACTTC TRBJ2-5 TRBV5-1 NA NA
CATSDLIGGEGAYYEQYF TGTGCCACCAGTGATTTGATTGGAGGGGAAGGGGCTTACTACGAGCAGTACTTC TRBJ2-7 TRBV24-1 NA NA
CASSLVPQGLNTEAFF TGTGCCAGCAGCTTAGTCCCCCAGGGTCTGAACACTGAAGCTTTCTTT TRBJ1-1 TRBV11-2 NA once
CASRTQPQETQYF TGTGCCAGCAGGACACAACCTCAAGAGACCCAGTACTTC TRBJ2-5 TRBV2 NA NA
CASSLAFLPSYNEQFF TGCGCCAGCAGCTTGGCATTCCTACCCTCCTACAATGAGCAGTTCTTC TRBJ2-1 TRBV5-1 NA NA
CSVELAGATYQETQYF TGCAGCGTTGAGTTAGCGGGGGCCACGTACCAAGAGACCCAGTACTTC TRBJ2-5 TRBV29-1 TRBD2 NA
CASSFGRQANEQFF TGTGCCAGCAGCTTCGGCAGACAGGCCAATGAGCAGTTCTTC TRBJ2-1 TRBV11-2 NA NA